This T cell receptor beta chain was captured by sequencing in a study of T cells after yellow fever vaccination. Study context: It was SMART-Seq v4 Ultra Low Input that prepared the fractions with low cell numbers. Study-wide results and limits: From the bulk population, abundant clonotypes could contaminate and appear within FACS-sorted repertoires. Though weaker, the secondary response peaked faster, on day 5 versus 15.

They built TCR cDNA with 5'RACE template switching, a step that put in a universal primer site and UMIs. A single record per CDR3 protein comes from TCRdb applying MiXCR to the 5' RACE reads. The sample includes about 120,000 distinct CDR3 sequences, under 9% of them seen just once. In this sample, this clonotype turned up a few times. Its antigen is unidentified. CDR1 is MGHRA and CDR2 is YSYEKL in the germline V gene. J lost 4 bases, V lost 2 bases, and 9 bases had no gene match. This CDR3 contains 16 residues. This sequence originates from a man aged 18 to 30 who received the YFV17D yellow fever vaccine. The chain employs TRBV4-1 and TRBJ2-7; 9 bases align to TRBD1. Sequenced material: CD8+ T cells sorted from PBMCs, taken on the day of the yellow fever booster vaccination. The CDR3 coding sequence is TGCGCCAGCAGCCAACCTGCCGGGACAGGGTATTACGAGCAGTACTTC. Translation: CASSQPAGTGYYEQYF.